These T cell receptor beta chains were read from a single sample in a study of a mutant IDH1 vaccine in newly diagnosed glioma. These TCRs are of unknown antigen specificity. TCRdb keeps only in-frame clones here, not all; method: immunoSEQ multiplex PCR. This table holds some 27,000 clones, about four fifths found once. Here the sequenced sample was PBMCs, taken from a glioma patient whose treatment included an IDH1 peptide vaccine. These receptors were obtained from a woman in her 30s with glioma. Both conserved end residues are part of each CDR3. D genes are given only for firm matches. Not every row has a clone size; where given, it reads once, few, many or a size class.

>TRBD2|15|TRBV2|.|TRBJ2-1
TGTGCCAGCAGTGAAGGGGGCGGGGGGGCCTTTGAGCAGTTCTTC
CASSEGGGGAFEQFF
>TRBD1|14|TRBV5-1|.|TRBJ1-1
TGCGCCAGCAGCTTGGGACAGGGGTACACTGAAGCTTTCTTT
CASSLGQGYTEAFF
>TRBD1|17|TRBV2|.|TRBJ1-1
TGTGCCAGCAGTGAATGGGTGACAGGGGGTATGAACACTGAAGCTTTCTTT
CASSEWVTGGMNTEAFF
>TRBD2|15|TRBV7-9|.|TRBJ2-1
TGTGCCAGCAGCCCGAGCGGGGGGGCCTACAATGAGCAGTTCTTC
CASSPSGGAYNEQFF
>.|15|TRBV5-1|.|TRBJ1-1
TGCGCCAGCAGCTTGCCGTCCCCCGGGGGCACTGAAGCTTTCTTT
CASSLPSPGGTEAFF
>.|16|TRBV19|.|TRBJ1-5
TGTGCCAGTAGTACGCAGACGGGCGGCAACAATCAGCCCCAGCATTTT
CASSTQTGGNNQPQHF
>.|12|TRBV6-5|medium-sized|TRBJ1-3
TGTGCCAGCAGTTACGGGGGAAACACCATATATTTT
CASSYGGNTIYF
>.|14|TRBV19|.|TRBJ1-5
TGTGCCAGTAGCCAACGACGGGACCATCAGCCCCAGCATTTT
CASSQRRDHQPQHF
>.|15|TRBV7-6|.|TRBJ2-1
TGTGCCAGCAGCCCCCATGGGTTCCTCTGGGATGAGCAGTTCTTC
CASSPHGFLWDEQFF
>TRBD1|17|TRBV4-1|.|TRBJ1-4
TGCGCCAGCAGCCTGGGCCAGGGGACAGGGGTTCGGGAAAAACTGTTTTTT
CASSLGQGTGVREKLFF
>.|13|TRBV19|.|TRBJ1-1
TGTGCCAGTAGCCTCCCCACGGGGTTTGAAGCTTTCTTT
CASSLPTGFEAFF
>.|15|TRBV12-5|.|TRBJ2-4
TGTGCTAGCGGCTTGGGGCAGCTAGCCAAAAACATTCAGTACTTC
CASGLGQLAKNIQYF
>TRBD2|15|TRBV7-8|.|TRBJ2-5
TGTGCCAGCAGCTTAGCTCCGGGGGGCCAAGAGACCCAGTACTTC
CASSLAPGGQETQYF
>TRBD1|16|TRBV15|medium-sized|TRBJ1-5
TGTGCCACCAGCAGAGATGTCCAAGGACAGGGTCAGCCCCAGCATTTT
CATSRDVQGQGQPQHF
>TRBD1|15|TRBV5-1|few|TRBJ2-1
TGCGCCAGCAGCCCAACCGGGACAGGGATAAATGAGCAGTTCTTC
CASSPTGTGINEQFF
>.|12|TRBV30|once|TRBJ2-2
TGTGCCTGGAGTGTCGTACCCGGGGAGCTGTTTTTT
CAWSVVPGELFF
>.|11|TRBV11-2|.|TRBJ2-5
TGTGCCAGCAAGACCGGGGAGACCCAGTACTTC
CASKTGETQYF
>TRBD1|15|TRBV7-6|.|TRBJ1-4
TGTGCCAGCAGCTCGTGGACAGGGGGGGAGGAAAAACTGTTTTTT
CASSSWTGGEEKLFF
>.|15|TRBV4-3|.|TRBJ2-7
TGCGCCAGCAGCCAAGTAACGGGCGGGTCCTACGAGCAGTACTTC
CASSQVTGGSYEQYF
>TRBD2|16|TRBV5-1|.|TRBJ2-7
TGCGCCAGCAGCTTGGCGGGACTAGCGGGTGATTACGAGCAGTACTTC
CASSLAGLAGDYEQYF
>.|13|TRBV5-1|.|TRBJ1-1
TGCGCCAGCAGCCAGACGGGGGACACTGAAGCTTTCTTT
CASSQTGDTEAFF
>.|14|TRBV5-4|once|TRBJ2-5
TGTGCCAGCAGCCCCGCCTCGACGAGTGAGACCCAGTACTTC
CASSPASTSETQYF
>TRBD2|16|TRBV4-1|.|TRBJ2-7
TGCGCCAGCAGCCAAGTAGGGGAACCTGGGAGGGTCGAGCAGTACTTC
CASSQVGEPGRVEQYF
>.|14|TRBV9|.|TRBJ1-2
TGTGCCAGCAACCGACCGAGGGACCCCTATGGCTACACCTTC
CASNRPRDPYGYTF
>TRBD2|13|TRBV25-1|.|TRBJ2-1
TGTGCCAGCATTCTAGCGGGGGGAAATGAGCAGTTCTTC
CASILAGGNEQFF
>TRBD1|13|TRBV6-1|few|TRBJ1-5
TGTGCCAGCGTTAGACAGGGGAGTCAGCCCCAGCATTTT
CASVRQGSQPQHF
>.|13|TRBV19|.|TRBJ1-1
TGTGCCAGTAGTGCCCGCGGAATAACTGAAGCTTTCTTT
CASSARGITEAFF
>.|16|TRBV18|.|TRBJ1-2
TGTGCCAGCTCACAGAACACAGGGACATCGGCCTATGGCTACACCTTC
CASSQNTGTSAYGYTF
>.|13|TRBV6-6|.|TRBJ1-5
TGTGCCAGCAGACAAGACGGAAATCAGCCCCAGCATTTT
CASRQDGNQPQHF
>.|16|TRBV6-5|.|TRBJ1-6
TGTGCCAGCAGTTACTCGACGGCAACCTATAATTCACCCCTCCACTTT
CASSYSTATYNSPLHF
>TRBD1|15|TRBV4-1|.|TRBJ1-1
TGCGCCAGCAGCCAAGGTGAGGGACAGGGCGCTGAAGCTTTCTTT
CASSQGEGQGAEAFF
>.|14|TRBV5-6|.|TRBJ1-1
TGTGCCAGCAGCTCCCTAACAGGGTACACTGAAGCTTTCTTT
CASSSLTGYTEAFF
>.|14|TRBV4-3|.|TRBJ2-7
TGCGCCAGCAGCCAAGATGGGGGGCGGGGAGAGCAGTACTTC
CASSQDGGRGEQYF
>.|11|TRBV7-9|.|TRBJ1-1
TGTGCCAGCAGCCGCTACACTGAAGCTTTCTTT
CASSRYTEAFF
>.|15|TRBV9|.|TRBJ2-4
TGTGCCAGCAGCGTTTCGGGCCTGGCCAAAAACATTCAGTACTTC
CASSVSGLAKNIQYF
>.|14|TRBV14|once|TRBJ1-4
TGTGCCAGCAGCCGCCCGGAGGAGAAGGAAAAACTGTTTTTT
CASSRPEEKEKLFF
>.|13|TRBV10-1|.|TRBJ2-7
TGCGCCAGCAGTGGGGGAGAATCCTACGAGCAGTACTTC
CASSGGESYEQYF
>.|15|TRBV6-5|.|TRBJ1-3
TGTGCCAGCAGTTGGAACAGTGGCTCTGGAAACACCATATATTTT
CASSWNSGSGNTIYF
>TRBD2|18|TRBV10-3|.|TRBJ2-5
TGTGCCATCAGTGAAAATCTAGCGGGGTTAACGTCTGGGGAGACCCAGTACTTC
CAISENLAGLTSGETQYF
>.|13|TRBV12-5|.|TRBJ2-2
TGTGCTAGTGCCCCCTTTTTTACCGGGGAGCTGTTTTTT
CASAPFFTGELFF
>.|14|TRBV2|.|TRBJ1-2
TGTGCCAGCAGTGGGGAGGACCCTAACTATGGCTACACCTTC
CASSGEDPNYGYTF
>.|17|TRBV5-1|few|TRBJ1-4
TGCGCCAGCAGCCCCGCCCGGGTCAACTACGGGTATGAAAAACTGTTTTTT
CASSPARVNYGYEKLFF
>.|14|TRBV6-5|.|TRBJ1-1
TGTGCCAGCAGTTACGGGGGGCCGAACACTGAAGCTTTCTTT
CASSYGGPNTEAFF
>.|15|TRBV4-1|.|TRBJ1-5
TGCGCCAGCAGCCAAGATCCTACTGGGGATCAGCCCCAGCATTTT
CASSQDPTGDQPQHF